This T cell receptor beta chain appears in the sequencing data of a study of radiation and T cells in renal cell carcinoma. Study conclusions and caveats: In blood, top tumor clones expanded by 2 weeks, shrinking by 4.

TCRdb's table, derived via immunoSEQ multiplex PCR, lists solely in-frame clones and lacks some. The table has some 150,000 clones, 87% seen once. The V end lost 11 bases, the J end lost 1 base, and 17 bases lay between the germline ends. Germline loops: CDR1 SGHTA, CDR2 FQGNSA. This CDR3 contains 15 residues. The time point here: blood 2 weeks post-SBRT. The sample's treatment: 15 Gy SBRT to primary tumor, nephrectomy 4 weeks later. Blood was sampled at baseline, 2 weeks and 4 weeks after SBRT. Clear cell pathology was present in this patient's renal cell carcinoma. With respect to this clone: Its antigen is still unknown.

This clonotype was sampled from a woman aged 50 to 60 with renal cell carcinoma. This sample comprised blood, obtained from a patient whose treatment included radiotherapy and nephrectomy. The chain recombines TRBV7-2 with TRBJ2-2, with D perhaps TRBD1 (6 bases). CDR3 residues: CADKEIQGNTGELFF. DNA for the CDR3: TGTGCCGACAAGGAAATACAGGGGAACACCGGGGAGCTGTTTTTT.